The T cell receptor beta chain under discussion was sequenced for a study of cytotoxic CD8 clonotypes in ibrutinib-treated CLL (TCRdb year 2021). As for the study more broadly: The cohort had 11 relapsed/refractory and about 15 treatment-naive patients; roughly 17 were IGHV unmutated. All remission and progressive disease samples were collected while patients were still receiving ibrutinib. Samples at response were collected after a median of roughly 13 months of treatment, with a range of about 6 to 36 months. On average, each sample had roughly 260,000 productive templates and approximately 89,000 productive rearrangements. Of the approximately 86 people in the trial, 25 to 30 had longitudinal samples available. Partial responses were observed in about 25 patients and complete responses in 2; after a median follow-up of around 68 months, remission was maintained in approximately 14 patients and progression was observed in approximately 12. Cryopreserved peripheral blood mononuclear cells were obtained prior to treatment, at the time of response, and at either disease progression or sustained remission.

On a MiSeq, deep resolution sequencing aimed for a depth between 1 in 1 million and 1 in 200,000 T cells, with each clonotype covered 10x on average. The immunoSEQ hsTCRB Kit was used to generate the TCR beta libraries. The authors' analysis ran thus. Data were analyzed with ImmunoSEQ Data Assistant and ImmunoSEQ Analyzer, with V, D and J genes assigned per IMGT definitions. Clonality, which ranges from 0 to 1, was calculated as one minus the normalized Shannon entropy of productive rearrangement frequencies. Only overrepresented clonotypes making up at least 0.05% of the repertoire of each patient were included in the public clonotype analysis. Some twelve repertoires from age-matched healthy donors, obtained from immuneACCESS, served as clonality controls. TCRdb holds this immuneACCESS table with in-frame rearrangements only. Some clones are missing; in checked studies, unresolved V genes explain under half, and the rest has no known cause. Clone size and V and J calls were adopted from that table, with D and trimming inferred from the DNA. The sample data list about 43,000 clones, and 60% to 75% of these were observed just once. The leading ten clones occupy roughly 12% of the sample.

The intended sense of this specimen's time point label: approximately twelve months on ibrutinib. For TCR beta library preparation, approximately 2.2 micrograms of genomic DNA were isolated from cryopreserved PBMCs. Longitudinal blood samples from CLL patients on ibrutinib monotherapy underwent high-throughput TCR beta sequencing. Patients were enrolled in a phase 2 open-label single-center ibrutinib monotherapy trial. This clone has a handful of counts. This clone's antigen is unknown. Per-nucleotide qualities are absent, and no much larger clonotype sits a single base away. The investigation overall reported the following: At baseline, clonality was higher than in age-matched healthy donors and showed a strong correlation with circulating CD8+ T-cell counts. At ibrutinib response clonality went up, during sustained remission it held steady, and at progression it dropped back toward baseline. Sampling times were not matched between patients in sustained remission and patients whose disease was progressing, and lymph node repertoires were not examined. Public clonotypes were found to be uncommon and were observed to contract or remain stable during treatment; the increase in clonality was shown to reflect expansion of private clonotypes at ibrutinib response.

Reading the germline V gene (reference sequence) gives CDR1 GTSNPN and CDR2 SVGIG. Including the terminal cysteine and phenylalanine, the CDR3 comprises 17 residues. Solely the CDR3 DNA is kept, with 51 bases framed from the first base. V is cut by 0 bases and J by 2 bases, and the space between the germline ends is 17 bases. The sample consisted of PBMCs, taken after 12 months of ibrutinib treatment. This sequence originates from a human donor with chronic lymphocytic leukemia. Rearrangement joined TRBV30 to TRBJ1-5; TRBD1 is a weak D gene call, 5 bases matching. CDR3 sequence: CAWSVLPAGQGNQPQHF. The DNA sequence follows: TGTGCCTGGAGTGTACTTCCGGCAGGGCAGGGCAATCAGCCCCAGCATTTT.